A single sample gave rise to the 14 T cell receptor beta chains below, sequenced in a study of regulatory T cells in long-lasting Graves disease. CDR3-region Arm-PCR and iRepertoire HTBI primers produced the TCR beta libraries. TCRdb used MiXCR to reprocess the multiplex PCR reads, holding one entry per CDR3 protein. The profile shows almost 350,000 distinct CDR3 sequences, less than 20% of them singletons. Indicated time point: persistent/refractory GD, antithyroid drugs over 5 years with positive TRAb. RNA isolated from PBMCs was used to make the TCR library. Sequenced material: peripheral blood mononuclear cells (PBMCs), taken when the disease was refractory, from a patient treated with antithyroid drugs. The receptors derive from a female donor with Graves disease.

This clonotype was detected once. A much larger clone lies one base from this, so it may be a read error. The chain uses TRBV13 and TRBJ2-7; possibly TRBD1 for D (6 bases). Germline V gives CDR1 PRHDT, CDR2 FYEKMQ (reference sequence). The CDR3 runs 15 residues. CDR3 residues: CASSSSRDTAYERYF. CDR3 nucleotides: TGTGCCAGCAGTTCTAGCCGGGACACAGCCTACGAGCGGTACTTC.

This clonotype was seen repeatedly, ten times or more. The gene calls are TRBV11-2 and TRBJ2-6; D unresolved. The CDR3 covers 17 residues. Trimming stripped 2 bases from V and 7 bases from J, with 18 bases between. Germline CDR1 reads SGHAT; CDR2 reads FQNNGV. The CDR3 region is CASSLLIKVWEANVLTF. CDR3 bases: TGTGCCAGCAGCTTACTGATTAAGGTCTGGGAAGCCAACGTCCTGACTTTC.

V is TRBV5-1 and J is TRBJ2-2; D perhaps matches TRBD2 (6 bases). The V end was cut by 3 bases, the J end by 2 bases, with 11 bases between. The CDR3 loop spans 15 amino acids. CDR1 and CDR2 (germline): SGHRS, YFSETQ. The CDR3 DNA reads as TGCGCCAGCAGCTCCTTAGCGGATAACACCGGGGAGCTGTTTTTT. It translates to CASSSLADNTGELFF.

V gene TRBV7-2 combines with J gene TRBJ2-3; 10 bases fit TRBD2. The CDR3 is made up of 19 amino acids. The germline CDR1 and CDR2 sequences are SGHTA and FQGNSA. J gave up 10 bases and V 2 bases, and 21 bases lay outside the gene matches. In nucleotides, the CDR3 is TGTGCCAGCAGCTTATTATTCGGGCTAGCGGGAGTCCCTCCCCCCCCGCAGTATTTT. The encoded protein is CASSLLFGLAGVPPPPQYF.

This clonotype has ten or more counts. The chain recombines TRBV7-2 with TRBJ1-4; D remains ambiguous. This CDR3 region has 13 residues. Trimming took off 7 bases at V and 7 bases at J, with 13 bases between the two ends. Germline V gene sequence: CDR1 SGHTA, CDR2 FQGNSA. The CDR3 DNA follows: TGTGCCAGCAACACGAGGAAAGGTGAAAAACTGTTTTTT. This gives the protein CASNTRKGEKLFF.

This clonotype was seen a handful of times. V gene TRBV9 combines with J gene TRBJ2-4; D possibly corresponds to TRBD2 (7 bases). V was pared by 2 bases and J by 7 bases, with 19 bases between. Germline CDR1 SGDLS, CDR2 YYNGEE. The CDR3 loop spans 16 amino acids. The CDR3 reads CASSVSREGERNIQYF. The CDR3 DNA reads TGTGCCAGCAGCGTCAGTAGGGAGGGGGAGAGGAACATTCAGTACTTC.

This clonotype was picked up one time. V and J are TRBV20-1 and TRBJ1-3; D ambiguous. V was trimmed by 6 bases and J by 3 bases, leaving 18 bases between them. CDR1 and CDR2 from the germline V gene are DFQATT and SNEGSKA (reference sequence). The CDR3 totals 15 residues. The DNA for the CDR3 is TGCAGTGCCCCTTCCCCGGCTCACGATGGAAACACCATATATTTT. Protein product: CSAPSPAHDGNTIYF.

Ten or more counts support this clonotype. This sequence joins TRBV7-2 and TRBJ1-5; TRBD1 is a possible D gene (5 bases). The CDR3 totals 14 residues. Trimming removed 6 bases at V and 6 bases at J, with 15 bases between. CDR1 is SGHTA, CDR2 FQGNSA, per germline. The CDR3 spells CASSLRGAGQPQHF. In nucleotides, the CDR3 is TGTGCCAGCAGTTTAAGGGGAGCGGGTCAGCCCCAGCATTTT.

J is TRBJ1-2 and V is TRBV29-1, with TRBD1 identical over 7 bases. The CDR3 is 14 amino acids. V lost 6 bases to trimming and J lost 4 bases; unmatched junction nucleotides: 11. Germline CDR1 SQVTM, CDR2 ANQGSEA. Here the CDR3 DNA reads TGCAGCGTCCGGGGAGCGGACAGGTTCTATGGCTACACCTTC. It translates to CSVRGADRFYGYTF.

This clonotype was counted many times. The chain uses TRBV28 and TRBJ1-4, with TRBD1 as a possible D gene (5 bases). The CDR3 runs 15 residues. The V end was cut by 6 bases, the J end by 3 bases, with 14 bases between. Per germline, CDR1 MDHEN and CDR2 SYDVKM. DNA for the CDR3: TGTGCCAGCAGCTCCGCCGGGACGGCTAATGAAAAACTGTTTTTT. Its translation: CASSSAGTANEKLFF.

This clonotype was seen a handful of times. This chain links TRBV7-8 with TRBJ1-1; D call uncertain. CDR3 length: 17 amino acids. CDR1 SGHVS and CDR2 FQNEAQ come from the germline V gene. The ends were cut back, 2 bases at V and 3 bases at J, with 19 bases in the middle. The CDR3 nucleotides are TGTGCCAGCAGCTTAAAATCTTATCGGAGGTTGGACACTGAAGCTTTCTTT. As protein: CASSLKSYRRLDTEAFF.

This clonotype was seen only a few times. This chain connects TRBV5-6 to TRBJ2-1; D is possibly TRBD1 (6 bases). Per the germline V gene, CDR1 is SGHDT and CDR2 is YYEEEE. Trimming took 3 bases from V and 0 from J, leaving 10 bases between them. The CDR3 loop spans 15 amino acids. The CDR3 is CASSSRTVSYNEQFF. CDR3 DNA: TGTGCCAGCAGCTCGAGGACAGTCTCCTACAATGAGCAGTTCTTC.

This clonotype has a count of ten or more. This sequence joins TRBV20-1 and TRBJ1-5, with 7 bases matching TRBD1. The V gene's germline CDR1 is DFQATT and CDR2 SNEGSKA (reference sequence). The V gene end was trimmed by 4 bases and the J gene end by 13 bases; junction bases not matched to a gene: 10. The CDR3 consists of 12 residues. CDR3 protein: CSATTTDREQHF. In DNA form, the CDR3 reads TGCAGTGCTACCACCACCGACAGGGAGCAGCATTTT.

Only a few counts were recorded for this clonotype. J is TRBJ1-2 and V is TRBV30; 8 bases are shared with TRBD1. V dropped 8 bases and J dropped 3; count of bases not matched to a gene: 5. The CDR3 is made up of 12 amino acids. Germline CDR1 GTSNPN, CDR2 SVGIG (reference sequence). The CDR3 loop is CARDRGDYGYTF. The CDR3 bases are TGTGCCAGAGACAGGGGCGACTATGGCTACACCTTC.